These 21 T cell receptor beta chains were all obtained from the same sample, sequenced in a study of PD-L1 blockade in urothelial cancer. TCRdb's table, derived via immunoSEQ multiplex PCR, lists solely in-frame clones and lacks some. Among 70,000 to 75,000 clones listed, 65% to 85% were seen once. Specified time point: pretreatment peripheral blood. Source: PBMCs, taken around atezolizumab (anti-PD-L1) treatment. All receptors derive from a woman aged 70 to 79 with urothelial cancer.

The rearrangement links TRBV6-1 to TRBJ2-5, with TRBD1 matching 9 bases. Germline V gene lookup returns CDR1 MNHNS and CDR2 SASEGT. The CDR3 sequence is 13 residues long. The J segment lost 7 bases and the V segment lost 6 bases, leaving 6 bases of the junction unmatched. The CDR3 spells CASSRKGQGTQYF. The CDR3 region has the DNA TGTGCCAGCAGCCGGAAGGGACAGGGGACCCAGTACTTC.

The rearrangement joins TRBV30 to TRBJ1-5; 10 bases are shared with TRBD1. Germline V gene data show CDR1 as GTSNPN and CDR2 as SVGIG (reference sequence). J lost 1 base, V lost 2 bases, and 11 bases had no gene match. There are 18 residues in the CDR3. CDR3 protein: CAWSPGWTGGVSNQPQHF. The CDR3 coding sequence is TGTGCCTGGAGTCCCGGGTGGACAGGGGGAGTAAGCAATCAGCCCCAGCATTTT. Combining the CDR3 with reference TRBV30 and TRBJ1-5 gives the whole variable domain SQTIHQWPATLVQPVGSPLSLECTVEGTSNPNLYWYRQAAGRGLQLLFYSVGIGQISSEVPQNLSASRPQDRQFILSSKKLLLSDSGFYLCAWSPGWTGGVSNQPQHFGDGTRLSIL.

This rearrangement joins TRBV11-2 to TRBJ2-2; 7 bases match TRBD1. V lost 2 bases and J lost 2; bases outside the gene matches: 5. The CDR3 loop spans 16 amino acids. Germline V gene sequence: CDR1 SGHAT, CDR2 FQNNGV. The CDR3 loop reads CASSLRDSENTGELFF. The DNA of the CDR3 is TGTGCCAGCAGCTTACGGGACAGCGAAAACACCGGGGAGCTGTTTTTT.

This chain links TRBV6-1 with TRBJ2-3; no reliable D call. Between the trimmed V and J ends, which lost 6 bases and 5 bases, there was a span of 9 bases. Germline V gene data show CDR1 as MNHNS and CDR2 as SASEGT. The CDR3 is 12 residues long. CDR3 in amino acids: CASSPVGDTQYF. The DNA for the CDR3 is TGTGCCAGCAGCCCGGTTGGAGATACGCAGTATTTT.

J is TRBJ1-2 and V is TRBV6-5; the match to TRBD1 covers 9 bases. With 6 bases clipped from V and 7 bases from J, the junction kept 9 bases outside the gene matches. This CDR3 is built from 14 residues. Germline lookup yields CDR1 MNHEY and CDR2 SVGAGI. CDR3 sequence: CASRRTGEGSGYTF. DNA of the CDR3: TGTGCCAGCAGGAGGACAGGGGAGGGTAGTGGCTACACCTTC.

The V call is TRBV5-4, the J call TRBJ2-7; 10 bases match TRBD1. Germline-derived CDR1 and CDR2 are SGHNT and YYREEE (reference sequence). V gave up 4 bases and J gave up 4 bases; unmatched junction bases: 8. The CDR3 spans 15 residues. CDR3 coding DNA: TGTGCCAGCAGCCGGCAGGGACAGGGGTGGTACGAGCAGTACTTC. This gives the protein CASSRQGQGWYEQYF. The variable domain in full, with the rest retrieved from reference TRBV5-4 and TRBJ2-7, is ETGVTQSPTHLIKTRGQQVTLRCSSQSGHNTVSWYQQALGQGPQFIFQYYREEENGRGNFPPRFSGLQFPNYSSELNVNALELDDSALYLCASSRQGQGWYEQYFGPGTRLTVT.

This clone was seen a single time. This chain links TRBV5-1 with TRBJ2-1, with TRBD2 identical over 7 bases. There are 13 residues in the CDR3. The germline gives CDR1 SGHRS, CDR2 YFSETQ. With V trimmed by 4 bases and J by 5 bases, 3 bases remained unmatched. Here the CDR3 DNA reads TGCGCCAGCAGCCTGGGGGGGGACAATGAGCAGTTCTTC. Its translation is CASSLGGDNEQFF.

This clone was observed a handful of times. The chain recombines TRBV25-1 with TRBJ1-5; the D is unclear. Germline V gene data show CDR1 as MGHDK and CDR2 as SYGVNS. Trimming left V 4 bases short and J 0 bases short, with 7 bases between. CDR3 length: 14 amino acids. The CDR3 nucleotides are TGTGCCAGCAGTGGGTGGCATAGCAATCAGCCCCAGCATTTT. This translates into CASSGWHSNQPQHF.

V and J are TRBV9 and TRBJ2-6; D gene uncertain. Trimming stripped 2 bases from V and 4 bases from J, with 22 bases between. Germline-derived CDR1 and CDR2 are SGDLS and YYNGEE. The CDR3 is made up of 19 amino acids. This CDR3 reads CASSVRTILGDGGANVLTF. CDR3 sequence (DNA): TGTGCCAGCAGCGTCAGAACCATATTGGGCGATGGAGGGGCCAACGTCCTGACTTTC.

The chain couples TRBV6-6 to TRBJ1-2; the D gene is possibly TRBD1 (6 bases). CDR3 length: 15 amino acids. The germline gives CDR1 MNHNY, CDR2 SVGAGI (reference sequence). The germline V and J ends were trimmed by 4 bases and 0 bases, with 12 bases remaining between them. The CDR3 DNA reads TGTGCCAGCAGTTCCGGACGGACAGCTAACTATGGCTACACCTTC. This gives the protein CASSSGRTANYGYTF.

Here the CDR3 DNA reads TGTGCCAGCAGTTTCCGGGGGATGGATCAGCCCCAGCATTTT. Translating it yields CASSFRGMDQPQHF. The chain joins TRBV27 to TRBJ1-5; D is possibly TRBD1 (5 bases). The CDR3 contains 14 residues. Looked up from germline, CDR1 is MNHEY and CDR2 is SMNVEV (reference sequence). V was trimmed by 3 bases and J by 5 bases, leaving 11 bases between them.

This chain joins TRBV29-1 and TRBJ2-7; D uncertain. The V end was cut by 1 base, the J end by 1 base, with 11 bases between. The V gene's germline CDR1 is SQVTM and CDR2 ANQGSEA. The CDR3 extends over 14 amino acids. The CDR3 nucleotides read TGCAGCGTTGAAGGCAGGCAAGATTCCTACGAGCAGTACTTC. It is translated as CSVEGRQDSYEQYF.

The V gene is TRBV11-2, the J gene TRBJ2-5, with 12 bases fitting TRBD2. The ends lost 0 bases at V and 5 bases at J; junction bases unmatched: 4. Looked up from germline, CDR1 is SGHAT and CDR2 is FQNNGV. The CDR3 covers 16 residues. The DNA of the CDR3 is TGTGCCAGCAGCTTAGAGCCTAGCGGGGGGGTCGAGACCCAGTACTTC. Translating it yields CASSLEPSGGVETQYF.

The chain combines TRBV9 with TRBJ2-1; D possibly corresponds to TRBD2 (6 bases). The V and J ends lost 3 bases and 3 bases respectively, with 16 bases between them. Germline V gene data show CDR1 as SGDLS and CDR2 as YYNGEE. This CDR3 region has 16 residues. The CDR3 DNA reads TGTGCCAGCAGCGGCAACCCGGGGGAAGGCTACAATGAGCAGTTCTTC. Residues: CASSGNPGEGYNEQFF.

In DNA, the CDR3 is TGTGCCAGCAGTAAGACTAGTGTTGGTGAGCAGTTCTTC. It specifies CASSKTSVGEQFF. This chain connects TRBV28 to TRBJ2-1; D may be TRBD2 (6 bases). The V gene's germline CDR1 is MDHEN and CDR2 SYDVKM. V lost 5 bases and J lost 9, with 14 bases in between. The CDR3 has 13 residues.

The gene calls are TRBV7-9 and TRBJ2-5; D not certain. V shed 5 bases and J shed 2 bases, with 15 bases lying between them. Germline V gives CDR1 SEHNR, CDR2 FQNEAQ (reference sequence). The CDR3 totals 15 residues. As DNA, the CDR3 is TGTGCCAGCAGCCCCAACTTTGGTGTACAAGAGACCCAGTACTTC. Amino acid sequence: CASSPNFGVQETQYF.

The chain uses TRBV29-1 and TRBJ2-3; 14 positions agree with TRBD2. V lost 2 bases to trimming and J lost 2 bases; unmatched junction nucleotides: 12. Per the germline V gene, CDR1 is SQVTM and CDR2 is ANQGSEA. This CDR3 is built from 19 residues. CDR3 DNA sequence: TGCAGCGTTGAAAGGGCCCCGGGACTAGCGGGAGTAACCACAGATACGCAGTATTTT. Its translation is CSVERAPGLAGVTTDTQYF.

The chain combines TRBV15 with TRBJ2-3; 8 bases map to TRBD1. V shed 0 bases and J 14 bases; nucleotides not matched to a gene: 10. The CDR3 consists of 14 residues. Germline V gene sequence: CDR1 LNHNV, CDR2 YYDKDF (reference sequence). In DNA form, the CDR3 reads TGTGCCACCAGCAGAGATCGTCCGGGACAGGCCCTGTATTTT. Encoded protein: CATSRDRPGQALYF.

CDR3 in DNA: TGTGCCAGCAGCTTTCACAGCTCCTACGAGCAGTACTTC. Translation: CASSFHSSYEQYF. J is TRBJ2-7 and V is TRBV11-2; D remains ambiguous. Trimming took 3 bases from V and 0 from J, leaving 6 bases between them. CDR1 is SGHAT, CDR2 FQNNGV, per germline. This CDR3 is 13 amino acids long.

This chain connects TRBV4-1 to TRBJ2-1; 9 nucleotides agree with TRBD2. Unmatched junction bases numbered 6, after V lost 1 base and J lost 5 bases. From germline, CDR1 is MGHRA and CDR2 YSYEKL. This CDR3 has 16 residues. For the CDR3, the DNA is TGCGCCAGCAGCCAAGTACAAGCGGGGGGAAACAATGAGCAGTTCTTC. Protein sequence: CASSQVQAGGNNEQFF.

The CDR3 loop is CASSPPGQTNYGYTF. The CDR3, as DNA: TGTGCCAGCTCACCCCCGGGACAGACTAACTATGGCTACACCTTC. This chain links TRBV18 with TRBJ1-2, with 7 bases matching TRBD1. The CDR3 length is 15 residues. Germline V gives CDR1 KGHSH, CDR2 LQKENI. V gave up 3 bases and J gave up 0 bases; unmatched junction bases: 4.